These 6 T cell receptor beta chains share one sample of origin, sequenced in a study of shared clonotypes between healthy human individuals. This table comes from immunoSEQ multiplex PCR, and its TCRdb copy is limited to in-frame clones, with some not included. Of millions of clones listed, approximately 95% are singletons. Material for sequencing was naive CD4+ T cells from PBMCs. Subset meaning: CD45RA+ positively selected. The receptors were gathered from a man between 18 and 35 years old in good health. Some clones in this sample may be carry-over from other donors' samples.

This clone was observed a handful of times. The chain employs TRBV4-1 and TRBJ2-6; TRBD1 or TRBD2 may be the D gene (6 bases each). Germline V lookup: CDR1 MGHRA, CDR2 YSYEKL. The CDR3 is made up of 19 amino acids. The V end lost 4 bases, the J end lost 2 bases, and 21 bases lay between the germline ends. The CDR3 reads CASSLGGGRTPAGANVLTF. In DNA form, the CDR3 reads TGCGCCAGCAGCCTAGGAGGGGGGAGAACCCCGGCTGGGGCCAACGTCCTGACTTTC.

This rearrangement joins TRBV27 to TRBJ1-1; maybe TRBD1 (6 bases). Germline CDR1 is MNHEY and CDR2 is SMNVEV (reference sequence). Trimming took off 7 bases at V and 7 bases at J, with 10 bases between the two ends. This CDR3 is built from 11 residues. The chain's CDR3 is CASIGQFEAFF. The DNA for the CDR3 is TGTGCCAGCATCGGACAGTTTGAAGCTTTCTTT.

The CDR3 protein is CSVERGTRGYF. The CDR3 bases are TGCAGCGTTGAAAGAGGGACTAGGGGGTATTTT. The chain joins TRBV29-1 to TRBJ2-3; 8 positions agree with TRBD2. CDR1 and CDR2 from the germline V gene are SQVTM and ANQGSEA. V lost 2 bases and J lost 14; bases outside the gene matches: 6. The CDR3 has 11 residues.

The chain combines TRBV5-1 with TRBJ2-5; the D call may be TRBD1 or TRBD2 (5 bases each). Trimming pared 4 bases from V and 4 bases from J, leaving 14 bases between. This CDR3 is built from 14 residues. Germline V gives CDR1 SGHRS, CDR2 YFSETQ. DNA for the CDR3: TGCGCCAGCAGCCCCGGGGCCACCCGAGAGACCCAGTACTTC. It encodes CASSPGATRETQYF. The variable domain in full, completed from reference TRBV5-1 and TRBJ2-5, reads KAGVTQTPRYLIKTRGQQVTLSCSPISGHRSVSWYQQTPGQGLQFLFEYFSETQRNKGNFPGRFSGRQFSNSRSEMNVSTLELGDSALYLCASSPGATRETQYFGPGTRLLVL.

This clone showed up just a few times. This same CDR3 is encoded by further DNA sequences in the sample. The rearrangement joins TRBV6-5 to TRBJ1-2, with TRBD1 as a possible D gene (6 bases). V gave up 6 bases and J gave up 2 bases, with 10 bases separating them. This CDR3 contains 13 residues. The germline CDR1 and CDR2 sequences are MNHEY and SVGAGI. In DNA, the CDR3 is TGTGCCAGCAGCCCACAGGGAAACTATGGCTACACCTTC. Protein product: CASSPQGNYGYTF.

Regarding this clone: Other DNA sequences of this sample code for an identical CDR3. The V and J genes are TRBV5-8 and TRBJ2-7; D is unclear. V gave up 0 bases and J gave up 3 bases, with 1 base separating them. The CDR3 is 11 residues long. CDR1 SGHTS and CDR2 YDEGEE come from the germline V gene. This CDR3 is CASSLVYEQYF. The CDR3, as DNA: TGTGCCAGCAGCTTGGTCTACGAGCAGTACTTC.